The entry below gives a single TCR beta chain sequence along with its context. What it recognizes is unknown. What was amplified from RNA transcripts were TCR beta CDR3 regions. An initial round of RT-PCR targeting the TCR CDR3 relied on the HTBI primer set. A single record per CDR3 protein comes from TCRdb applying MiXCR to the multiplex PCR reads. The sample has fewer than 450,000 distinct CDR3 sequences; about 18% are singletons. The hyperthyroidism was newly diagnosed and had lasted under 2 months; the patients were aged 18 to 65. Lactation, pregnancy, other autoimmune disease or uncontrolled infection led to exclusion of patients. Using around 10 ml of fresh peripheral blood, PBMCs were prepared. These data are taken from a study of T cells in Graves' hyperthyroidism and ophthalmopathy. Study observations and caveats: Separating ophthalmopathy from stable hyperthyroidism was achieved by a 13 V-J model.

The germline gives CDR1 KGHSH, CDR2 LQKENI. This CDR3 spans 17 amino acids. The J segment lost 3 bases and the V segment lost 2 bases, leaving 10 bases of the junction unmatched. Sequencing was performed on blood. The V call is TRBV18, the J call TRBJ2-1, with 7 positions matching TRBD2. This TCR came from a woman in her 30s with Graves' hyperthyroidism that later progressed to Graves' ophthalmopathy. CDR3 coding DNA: TGTGCCAGCTCACCAATAGGCGGGACTACCTACTACAATGAGCAGTTCTTC. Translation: CASSPIGGTTYYNEQFF.